The clone carrying this T cell receptor (beta chain) was detected only a few times. This entry is derived from a study of blood T cell repertoires in COVID-19. Background on the study: PBMCs, B-cell-depleted T cells, or T cells provided the cDNA or gDNA that made up the material.

Per the original methods: Amplification of reference gene primers was used by the study to estimate nucleated cell counts. Clones were sequenced by immunoSEQ multiplex PCR, and TCRdb holds only the in-frame ones, with some missing. V and J calls and clone size are as listed in that table; D and trimming were resolved from the DNA. In the table there are 55,000 to 65,000 clones, just over 85% of which are singletons. The receptor's source is a man aged 60 to 75 with acute or convalescent COVID-19. The specimen was peripheral blood.

The CDR3 spells CASRLGEGGSPLHF. As DNA, the CDR3 is TGTGCCAGTCGCCTCGGTGAGGGCGGGTCACCCCTCCACTTT. The chain employs TRBV19 and TRBJ1-6; D uncertain. The V gene lost 8 bases and the J gene lost 10 bases, with 18 bases spanning the gap. Germline V CDR1 and CDR2: LNHDA, SQIVND (reference sequence). CDR3 length equals 14 residues.